The clone carrying this T cell receptor (beta chain) was counted once. This specimen belongs to a study of shared clonotypes between healthy human individuals. With 0 bases removed from V and 8 bases from J, the gap between germline ends came to 19 bases. This CDR3 is 16 amino acids long. The V gene's germline CDR1 is MGHRA and CDR2 YSYEKL. The method was immunoSEQ multiplex PCR; TCRdb's version includes in-frame clones alone and lacks a portion of them. The sample shows about 490,000 clones, more than 65% of them seen only once. The sample was PBMCs. The TCR sequence derives from a woman in her 40s in good health. Some clones in this sample may be carry-over from other donors' samples. The V gene is TRBV4-1, the J gene TRBJ1-2, with D perhaps TRBD1 (6 bases). The CDR3 region is CASSQDPLQGKRGYTF. CDR3 nucleotides: TGCGCCAGCAGCCAAGATCCCCTACAGGGAAAGAGGGGCTACACCTTC.